The clone carrying this T cell receptor (beta chain) was counted many times. As yet, its antigen is unknown. Reverse transcription used about 510 ng RNA and constant-region primers for alpha and beta. Separate chain-specific third strand synthesis with multiplexing indices produced the alpha and beta libraries. A 5' RACE adapter with a random hexamer and the SP2 primer site was joined to cDNA. A single record per CDR3 protein comes from TCRdb applying MiXCR to the 5' RACE reads. The sample has about 12,000 distinct CDR3 sequences, approximately 10% seen once. No cell fractionation was done, so the repertoire covers all unsorted peripheral blood T cells. The length of the CDR3 is 15 residues. CDR1 is SQVTM and CDR2 is ANQGSEA in the germline V gene. V lost 1 base to trimming and J lost 2 bases; unmatched junction nucleotides: 5. The data are from a study of HIV-infected patients and healthy controls.

Study observations and caveats: Untreated HIV+ repertoires had roughly threefold fewer distinct CDR3s and lower Shannon diversity than healthy controls. In healthy controls, MAIT alpha CDR3s were common; in HIV+ repertoires, severely depleted. During therapy, HIV-associated CDR3s fell significantly in frequency, while CMV-associated CDR3s did not change significantly.

The chain carries TRBV29-1 and TRBJ2-3, with TRBD1 identical over 8 bases. The sequenced material came from blood. The clonotype was recovered from an adult in good health. This CDR3 reads CSVEGAGGPTDTQYF. CDR3 nucleotides: TGCAGCGTTGAAGGTGCAGGGGGCCCCACAGATACGCAGTATTTT.